Listed below are T cell receptor beta chains from one sample, sequenced in a study of post-analysis software for immune sequencing data. TCRdb redid the calling of the PCR reads with MiXCR, one entry per CDR3 protein. The profile covers hundreds of thousands of distinct CDR3 sequences, with 25% to 30% appearing a single time and around 0.6% taken by the ten largest. The source material was blood. The receptors derive from a girl under 18 with multiple sclerosis. The CDR3 runs from the conserved cysteine through the conserved F or W. The D gene is left open where the match is weak. Rows give clone size only sometimes, using once, few, many, or a class for an expanded clone.

V	D	J	size	CDR3	DNA
TRBV6-5	TRBD2	TRBJ2-1	few	CASSPDLAGAYNEQFF	TGTGCCAGCAGTCCCGACCTAGCGGGGGCTTACAATGAGCAGTTCTTC
TRBV6-1	NA	TRBJ2-7	once	CASSEAGGRQYF	TGTGCCAGCAGTGAAGCCGGAGGAAGGCAGTACTTC
TRBV6-5	NA	TRBJ2-5	many	CASSYRETQYF	TGTGCCAGCAGTTACCGGGAGACCCAGTACTTC
TRBV7-2	TRBD2	TRBJ2-5	NA	CASSLIWGRGETQYF	TGTGCCAGCAGCTTAATTTGGGGGAGGGGAGAGACCCAGTACTTC
TRBV29-1	TRBD1	TRBJ1-2	many	CSVDTGGYGYTF	TGCAGCGTTGATACAGGGGGCTATGGCTACACCTTC
TRBV5-1	NA	TRBJ2-5	many	CASSLAGETQYF	TGCGCCAGCAGCTTGGCCGGGGAGACCCAGTACTTC
TRBV20-1	TRBD2	TRBJ2-3	few	CSARDPGLAGVIDTDTQYF	TGCAGTGCTCGAGATCCGGGACTAGCGGGAGTTATTGACACAGATACGCAGTATTTT
TRBV12-3/TRBV12-4	NA	TRBJ1-5	NA	CASSSPPDSNQPQHF	TGTGCCAGCAGTTCCCCGCCGGATAGCAATCAGCCCCAGCATTTT
TRBV4-1	NA	TRBJ2-5	few	CASSQEAISDGNGWETQYF	TGCGCCAGCAGCCAAGAGGCCATTTCGGACGGGAACGGGTGGGAGACCCAGTACTTC
TRBV5-8	NA	TRBJ1-1	NA	CASSRKTEMNTEAFF	TGTGCCAGCAGCCGAAAGACCGAAATGAACACTGAAGCTTTCTTT
TRBV20-1	TRBD1	TRBJ2-5	NA	CSASDWGQGAEETQYF	TGCAGTGCCTCCGACTGGGGTCAGGGGGCGGAAGAGACCCAGTACTTC
TRBV7-6	NA	TRBJ2-7	few	CASSFRHEQYF	TGTGCCAGCAGCTTTCGGCACGAGCAGTACTTC
TRBV20-1	TRBD2	TRBJ2-7	few	CSASGLAGASYEQYF	TGCAGTGCTTCGGGACTAGCGGGAGCGTCCTACGAGCAGTACTTC
TRBV14	TRBD2	TRBJ2-3	NA	CASSQTGTSATDTQYF	TGTGCCAGCAGCCAAACCGGGACTAGCGCCACAGATACGCAGTATTTT
TRBV7-2	TRBD1	TRBJ1-6	NA	CASSFGTGSTPLHF	TGTGCCAGCAGCTTCGGGACAGGGTCCACACCCCTCCACTTT
TRBV3-1	NA	TRBJ2-1	NA	CASRGDREQFF	TGTGCCAGCAGAGGGGACCGTGAGCAGTTCTTC
TRBV6-2/TRBV6-3	NA	TRBJ1-2	NA	CASSQERAAYGYTF	TGTGCCAGCAGTCAAGAAAGGGCAGCCTATGGCTACACCTTC
TRBV5-1	NA	TRBJ2-3	NA	CASSLYPGLTSDTQYF	TGCGCCAGCAGCTTGTACCCGGGGCTAACATCCGATACGCAGTATTTT
TRBV29-1	NA	TRBJ1-6	few	CSVGPSLNSPLHF	TGCAGCGTTGGGCCGTCATTAAATTCACCCCTCCACTTT
TRBV20-1	NA	TRBJ2-1	NA	CSALGALSYNEQFF	TGCAGTGCTCTGGGGGCCTTATCCTACAATGAGCAGTTCTTC
TRBV25-1	NA	TRBJ1-2	NA	CASSVTGRNYGYTF	TGTGCCAGCAGTGTAACGGGACGGAACTATGGCTACACCTTC
TRBV7-2	TRBD2	TRBJ2-5	few	CASSPGSGGKETQYF	TGTGCCAGCAGCCCAGGGAGCGGGGGTAAAGAGACCCAGTACTTC
TRBV27	TRBD1	TRBJ2-5	NA	CASSVIQGGETQYF	TGTGCCAGCAGTGTTATACAGGGGGGAGAGACCCAGTACTTC
TRBV4-3	NA	TRBJ2-6	few	CASSQDGAGKYSGANVLTF	TGCGCCAGCAGCCAAGATGGGGCAGGGAAGTACTCTGGGGCCAACGTCCTGACTTTC
TRBV7-9	NA	TRBJ1-5	few	CASSEGESWQPQHF	TGTGCCAGCAGCGAGGGGGAATCGTGGCAGCCCCAGCATTTT
TRBV12-3/TRBV12-4	TRBD1	TRBJ1-2	many	CASSLGTGYGYTF	TGTGCCAGCAGTTTAGGGACAGGCTATGGCTACACCTTC
TRBV29-1	TRBD1	TRBJ1-2	NA	CSVEIRTGGGYTF	TGCAGCGTTGAAATCCGGACAGGCGGTGGCTACACCTTC
TRBV27	NA	TRBJ2-3	few	CASKKEIGVQLDKDTQYF	TGTGCCAGCAAGAAGGAAATCGGAGTCCAATTAGATAAAGATACGCAGTATTTT
TRBV27	TRBD1	TRBJ1-4	NA	CASSHMDRPLEKLFF	TGTGCCAGCAGCCACATGGACAGGCCGCTGGAAAAACTGTTTTTT
TRBV6-1	TRBD1	TRBJ2-1	once	CASNPGTGNYNEQFF	TGTGCCAGCAACCCCGGGACAGGGAACTACAATGAGCAGTTCTTC
TRBV10-3	NA	TRBJ1-6	few	CAISEKDPINSPLHF	TGTGCCATCAGTGAGAAGGACCCGATTAATTCACCCCTCCACTTT
TRBV7-8	TRBD1	TRBJ1-2	few	CASSFRTGGNGYTF	TGTGCCAGCAGCTTCAGAACAGGGGGCAATGGCTACACCTTC
TRBV28	NA	TRBJ1-5	NA	CASSNSGWGQPQHF	TGTGCCAGCAGCAACTCCGGATGGGGCCAGCCCCAGCATTTT
TRBV20-1	NA	TRBJ1-1	NA	CSASYDLMNTEAFF	TGCAGTGCTAGTTACGACCTGATGAACACTGAAGCTTTCTTT
TRBV28	TRBD1	TRBJ2-6	NA	CASSQNPGQEFSGASVLTF	TGTGCCAGCAGCCAAAATCCGGGACAGGAATTCTCTGGGGCCAGCGTCCTGACTTTC
TRBV2	TRBD2	TRBJ2-1	few	CASTLGASGSDEQFF	TGTGCCAGCACCCTGGGGGCTAGCGGGAGTGATGAGCAGTTCTTC
TRBV10-3	NA	TRBJ1-2	NA	CAISVSQANYGYTF	TGTGCCATCAGTGTAAGTCAGGCTAACTATGGCTACACCTTC
TRBV7-2	NA	TRBJ2-7	many	CASSLDAARTYEQYF	TGTGCCAGCAGCTTAGATGCGGCGAGGACCTACGAGCAGTACTTC
TRBV12-3/TRBV12-4	NA	TRBJ2-5	NA	CASSLRRGYQETQYF	TGTGCCAGCAGCCTCCGTCGAGGGTACCAAGAGACCCAGTACTTC
TRBV7-9	NA	TRBJ2-4	NA	CASSLATSGLDIQYF	TGTGCCAGCAGCTTAGCGACCAGCGGTCTCGACATTCAGTACTTC
TRBV24-1	NA	TRBJ2-5	NA	CATSDLGRQETQYF	TGTGCCACCAGTGATTTGGGGCGGCAAGAGACCCAGTACTTC
TRBV29-1	NA	TRBJ2-7	many	CSVGTSRDSEQYF	TGCAGCGTAGGGACTTCTCGGGATAGCGAGCAGTACTTC
TRBV7-9	NA	TRBJ2-3	NA	CASSLIDSFTDTQYF	TGTGCCAGCAGCTTAATTGACAGCTTCACAGATACGCAGTATTTT
TRBV20-1	NA	TRBJ2-4	few	CSARTEVAKNIQYF	TGCAGTGCTCGGACAGAAGTAGCCAAAAACATTCAGTACTTC
TRBV10-3	TRBD2	TRBJ2-1	few	CAISYGGSGSRNEQFF	TGTGCCATCTCCTACGGTGGGAGCGGGAGTCGGAATGAGCAGTTCTTC
TRBV29-1	TRBD1	TRBJ2-3	NA	CSVWDRIGTDTQYF	TGCAGCGTTTGGGACAGGATAGGCACAGATACGCAGTATTTT
TRBV5-1	TRBD2	TRBJ2-1	few	CASSLVIAGGYNEQFF	TGCGCCAGCAGCTTGGTGATAGCGGGGGGCTACAATGAGCAGTTCTTC
TRBV28	NA	TRBJ2-5	few	CASIPTHQETQYF	TGTGCCAGCATCCCGACACACCAAGAGACCCAGTACTTC
TRBV16	NA	TRBJ1-5	few	CASSQLTVNSNQPQHF	TGTGCCAGCAGCCAATTGACAGTTAATAGCAATCAGCCCCAGCATTTT
TRBV3-1	TRBD1	TRBJ2-7	few	CASSQEDRGSYEQYF	TGTGCCAGCAGCCAAGAGGACAGGGGTTCGTACGAGCAGTACTTC
TRBV9	TRBD2	TRBJ2-3	NA	CASSVLGLAAETSTDTQYF	TGTGCCAGCAGCGTGTTAGGACTAGCGGCGGAAACTAGCACAGATACGCAGTATTTT
TRBV28	NA	TRBJ2-1	few	CASSFKSTRAQFF	TGTGCCAGCAGTTTCAAAAGTACCAGAGCCCAGTTCTTC
TRBV25-1	NA	TRBJ2-7	NA	CATAPGVSYEQYF	TGTGCCACCGCTCCGGGGGTATCCTACGAGCAGTACTTC
TRBV7-2	NA	TRBJ1-1	NA	CASSLRLTGTTEAFF	TGTGCCAGCAGCTTGAGGTTAACGGGGACCACTGAAGCTTTCTTT
TRBV7-9	NA	TRBJ2-5	NA	CATSNFQETQYF	TGTGCCACCAGCAACTTCCAAGAGACCCAGTACTTC
TRBV7-9	TRBD1	TRBJ2-1	NA	CASSSATGTGANEQFF	TGTGCCAGCAGCTCCGCAACAGGGACAGGGGCCAATGAGCAGTTCTTC